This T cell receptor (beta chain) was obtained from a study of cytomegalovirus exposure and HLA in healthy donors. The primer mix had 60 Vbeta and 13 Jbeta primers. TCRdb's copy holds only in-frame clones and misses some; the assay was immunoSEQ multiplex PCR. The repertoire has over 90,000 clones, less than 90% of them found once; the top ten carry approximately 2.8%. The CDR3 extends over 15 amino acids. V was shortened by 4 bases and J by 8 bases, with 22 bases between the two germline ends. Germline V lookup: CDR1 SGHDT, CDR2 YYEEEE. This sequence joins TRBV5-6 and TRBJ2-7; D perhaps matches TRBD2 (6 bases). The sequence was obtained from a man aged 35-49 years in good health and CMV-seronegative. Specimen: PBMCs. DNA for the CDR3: TGTGCCAGCAGCCTGAGGCGGGGTAGGGGCAAACAGCAGTACTTC. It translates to CASSLRRGRGKQQYF.